This T cell receptor (beta chain) comes out of a study of response to subunit inactivated influenza vaccine (dated by TCRdb to 2017 to 2018). Background on the whole study: The study used deep quantitative T cell receptor repertoire profiling to track responses to a trivalent subunit inactivated influenza vaccine.

Taken from the germline V gene, the CDR1 and CDR2 loops are KGHSH and LQKENI. Including the terminal cysteine and phenylalanine, the CDR3 comprises 17 residues. Left in the record is the CDR3 DNA by itself, 51 bases read in frame from the first base. Clipping removes 6 bases from V and 5 bases from J, with 15 as the unmatched junction base count. This clonotype was detected a few times. Its antigen remains undetermined. No much larger clone exists at a distance of one base, and base qualities are not known. The research as a whole found: The authors proposed that each seasonal influenza vaccination may bring in only a limited number of new T cells.

The library was made by RT-PCR. Sequencing used an Illumina HiSeq 2500. The public reads were reanalyzed by TCRdb: fastp trimming at Q25, MiXCR alignment, in-frame beta chains only. Rows are combined by CDR3 protein, so each entry shows the most common genes and DNA. In all, the sample holds about 520,000 distinct CDR3 sequences, and around 7.7% of those were seen once. The ten most abundant clones make up around 13% of the sample. This receptor was identified in a man in his fifties or sixties who received an inactivated influenza vaccine. Donor details come from another sample of the same person, matched by shared clones. Sequencing was performed on PBMCs from blood, taken 23 to 25 months after vaccination. The sequence joins TRBV18 to TRBJ2-3, and 9 junctional nucleotides match TRBD1. This receptor carries the CDR3 CASSPRRDRVEGDTQYF. The DNA sequence is as follows: TGTGCCAGCTCCCCTCGGAGGGACAGGGTAGAAGGAGATACGCAGTATTTT.